This entry lists 5 T cell receptor beta chains sequenced from one sample in a study of cytomegalovirus exposure and HLA in healthy donors. The PCR was carried out with 60 Vbeta primers and 13 Jbeta primers. Repertoires were generated with immunoSEQ multiplex PCR, while TCRdb's copy carries only in-frame clones and drops some. The data hold about 80,000 clones, with approximately 60% observed a single time. Sequencing used PBMCs. These receptors originate from a male donor in good health and CMV-seropositive.

This clone is categorized as medium-sized. This sequence joins TRBV19 and TRBJ2-6, with D possibly matching TRBD1 (6 bases). V gave up 3 bases and J gave up 0 bases, with 9 bases separating them. This CDR3 is 16 amino acids long. In germline, CDR1 is LNHDA, CDR2 SQIVND (reference sequence). CDR3 sequence: CASSIKGGSGANVLTF. The DNA of the CDR3 is TGTGCCAGTAGTATTAAAGGGGGCTCTGGGGCCAACGTCCTGACTTTC.

V gene TRBV25-1 combines with J gene TRBJ1-1; 7 nucleotides agree with TRBD1. Trimming removed 5 bases from V and 3 bases from J; junction bases left unmatched: 9. The CDR3 has 15 residues. Germline values: CDR1 MGHDK, CDR2 SYGVNS. The DNA of the CDR3 is TGTGCCAGCAGTACAGGGGAATACAGGGACACTGAAGCTTTCTTT. This codes for CASSTGEYRDTEAFF.

Only a few counts were recorded for this clone. The chain is built from TRBV28 and TRBJ1-1, with D uncertain. The CDR3 has 13 amino acids. CDR1 is MDHEN and CDR2 is SYDVKM in the germline V gene. Between the trimmed V and J ends, which lost 1 base and 2 bases, there was a span of 5 bases. In nucleotides, the CDR3 is TGTGCCAGCAGTTTATCAGTTAACACTGAAGCTTTCTTT. Translated: CASSLSVNTEAFF.

This clone has only a few counts. This chain joins TRBV4-2 and TRBJ2-5; 14 bases align to TRBD2. This CDR3 has 16 residues. V lost 4 bases, J lost 1 base, and 2 bases stayed unmatched. Germline V CDR1 and CDR2: LGHNA, YNFKEQ. In nucleotides, the CDR3 is TGTGCCAGCAGCCGACTAGCGGGAGGGCCCCAAGAGACCCAGTACTTC. This gives the protein CASSRLAGGPQETQYF.

The V call is TRBV2, the J call TRBJ1-1, with a possible D match to TRBD1 (6 bases). This CDR3 contains 16 residues. In germline, CDR1 is SNHLY, CDR2 FYNNEI. The germline V and J ends were trimmed by 4 bases and 6 bases, with 21 bases remaining between them. This chain's CDR3 is CASSVTGLGGGSEAFF. The CDR3 region has the DNA TGTGCCAGCAGTGTAACAGGGTTGGGGGGGGGCTCTGAAGCTTTCTTT.